The 7 T cell receptor beta chains listed next were all sequenced from one sample in a study of graft-versus-host responses after intestinal transplantation. The table came from immunoSEQ multiplex PCR; TCRdb's copy has only in-frame clones and leaves some out. The sample contains tens of thousands of clones, 91% of which appear only once. These receptors are not linked to any known antigen. The material was unstimulated CD4+ T cells sorted from spleen or lymph node cells, obtained before intestinal transplant. The origin of the receptors is a human donor who received an intestinal transplant.

The V and J genes are TRBV21-1 and TRBJ2-2; the table gives TRBD2 as D, unverified against the DNA. TRBV21-1 is tagged as a pseudogene. The CDR3 length is 16 residues. The CDR3: CASSKGTGGPGGELFF. The CDR3 nucleotides read TGTGCCAGCAGCAAAGGGACGGGGGGGCCTGGCGGGGAGCTGTTTTTT.

The chain links TRBV21-1 to TRBJ2-4; no check of the table's D call, TRBD2, against the DNA was made. TRBV21-1 is shown as a pseudogene. The CDR3 is 17 residues long. CDR3 coding DNA: TGTGCCAGCAGCAAAGAAGCGGGGATTATAGCCAAAAACATTCAGTACTTC. It is translated as CASSKEAGIIAKNIQYF.

The chain recombines TRBV10-2 with TRBJ1-6, with 7 bases lining up with TRBD1. CDR1 and CDR2 (germline): WSHSY, SAAADI. The junction had 9 bases not matched to a gene; V was cut back by 10 bases and J by 3 bases. The CDR3 length is 15 residues. The CDR3 DNA sequence: TGCGCCATATCCAAAGGGGGCGGCTATAATTCACCCCTCCACTTT. It translates to CAISKGGGYNSPLHF.

The CDR3 DNA is TGCGCCAGCAGCTTACAGGGTCGAAATTCACCCCTCCACTTT. Its protein product is CASSLQGRNSPLHF. The chain has TRBV5-1 and TRBJ1-6, with a possible D match to TRBD1 (6 bases). This CDR3 spans 14 amino acids. V gave up 2 bases and J gave up 7 bases, with 10 bases separating them. Germline CDR1 is SGHRS and CDR2 is YFSETQ.

Only a few counts were recorded for this clone. The chain carries TRBV19 and TRBJ2-6; possible D gene TRBD2, 6 bases. The CDR3 extends over 10 amino acids. The V gene's germline CDR1 is LNHDA and CDR2 SQIVND (reference sequence). Trimming cost V 6 bases and J 13 bases, with 7 bases left between them. The CDR3 DNA reads TGTGCCAGTAGAGGGAGGGTCCTGACTTTC. It translates to CASRGRVLTF.

The chain recombines TRBV10-3 with TRBJ1-5, with D possibly matching TRBD1 (5 bases). Trimming stripped 10 bases from V and 0 bases from J, with 19 bases between. Germline V CDR1 and CDR2: ENHRY, SYGVKD. This CDR3 is 16 amino acids long. The CDR3 spells CATRSDSSYSNQPQHF. The CDR3, as DNA: TGTGCCACAAGATCCGACAGCTCTTATAGCAATCAGCCCCAGCATTTT.

The chain carries TRBV7-9 and TRBJ2-1; D is unresolved. Trimming removed 5 bases at V and 2 bases at J, with 13 bases between. Per the germline V gene, CDR1 is SEHNR and CDR2 is FQNEAQ (reference sequence). The CDR3 is made up of 15 amino acids. The CDR3 protein is CASSPKPPTYNEQFF. In DNA, the CDR3 is TGTGCCAGCAGCCCTAAACCGCCGACCTACAATGAGCAGTTCTTC.